This TCR beta chain was observed in a study of molecular identifiers for immune sequencing clone quantification (dated by TCRdb to 2017 to 2018). Describing the broader study: For a replicate experiment, RNA from roughly 18,000 or 92,000 naive CD8 T cells was divided into five aliquots, of which four were sequenced. This methods study benchmarked molecular-identifier clustering-based TCR repertoire sequencing (MIDCIRS) and TCR RNA copy counting, using CD8 T cells to do so.

Libraries of naive CD8 T cells were generated from roughly 20,000 to 1,000,000 sorted cells, with 10%, 30% or 50% of the purified RNA used. Naive CD8 T cells were FACS-sorted as CD8+CD4-CCR7+CD45RA+ on a BD FACSAria II into RLT Plus buffer. To test detection sensitivity, Jurkat RNA equivalent to nine to ten TCR copies was spiked into samples of about 17,000-1,100,000 naive CD8 T cells. CD8 T cells were enriched using RosetteSep CD8+ T Cell Enrichment Cocktail and Ficoll-Paque, and the enriched cells then underwent ACK red cell lysis. Summary of the overall study and its limitations: The sizes of highly expanded clones could end up underestimated when identical TCR molecules share a barcode. In CMV-specific effector cells, clones with more than 20 RNA copies contained over 97% of molecules, whereas in naive cells such clones contained under 1% of molecules. Spiked-in Jurkat TCR RNA (approximately 10 copies' worth), which is not part of the donor repertoire, was contained in the naive libraries. Spiked-in Jurkat TCR RNA equivalent to a single cell was reported to be detectable even among approximately 1 million naive CD8 T cells. Modeling gave approximately 3 recovered TCR RNA copies per cell versus about 10 by digital PCR, implying roughly 30% capture efficiency. When barcode sub-clustering was left out, chimeric consensus sequences inflated TCR diversity, with chimeras reaching as high as 47%.

Trimming costs V 5 bases and J 7 bases, and their ends lie 17 bases apart. The CDR1 and CDR2 encoded by the germline V gene (reference sequence) are MNHEY and SMNVEV. The CDR3 spans 15 residues, from the cysteine through the phenylalanine. Only the CDR3 DNA stays, 45 bases, in frame from base 1. This clonotype was seen at least ten times. Its antigen is unknown. Base qualities are not provided; no much larger clone lies one nucleotide away. The receptor library was made with PCR. The sample was run on a NextSeq 500. Bulk TCR libraries were made following a previously described method, with the TCR primers given in Table S5. The Qiagen AllPrep DNA/RNA kit was used to purify total RNA. Before any analysis, reads coming from multiple sequencing runs of the same library were combined into one pool. Under the source paper's analysis protocol: Only reads with exact TCR constant sequence were kept, trimmed to 150 nt, and grouped by their 12-nt molecular barcodes. Within each barcode group, reads were sub-clustered at a 15% Levenshtein threshold, and quality-weighted consensus sequences were built per RNA molecule. Non-functional sequences were excluded, and lower-count sequences lying one edit away from another sequence were also excluded. Based on fitting two negative binomial distributions, any barcode sub-cluster with under 20% of the maximum read count was discarded. TCRdb trimmed the raw reads at Q25, called clones with MiXCR and kept productive beta chains. Rows with one shared CDR3 protein collapse into an entry with the most common genes and DNA. In this record, the V and J calls reflect TCRdb's handling and not the investigators' own analysis. This sample comprises approximately 630,000 distinct CDR3 sequences, about 25% of them detected only once. About 0.84% of the sample is in the top ten clones.

The rearrangement combines TRBV27 with TRBJ1-4; the D gene cannot be named for sure. The sequenced material came from naive CD8+ T cells from blood, with Jurkat cell RNA spiked in. The cell subset or site label of this sample denotes: FACS-sorted CD8+CD4-CCR7+CD45RA+ naive T cells. This sequence originates from a human donor in good health. Some libraries in this study had Jurkat cell RNA spiked in. The DNA sequence is TGTGCCAGCAGTCAAACTCCGGGGTACGGTGAAAAACTGTTTTTT. This yields the protein CASSQTPGYGEKLFF.